This T cell receptor beta chain was sequenced in a study of T cell changes during pregnancy in multiple sclerosis. V lost 2 bases, J lost 2 bases, and 4 bases lay in between. Per germline, CDR1 SGHTA and CDR2 FQGNSA. CDR3 length: 12 amino acids. The protocol was immunoSEQ multiplex PCR, while the TCRdb copy is restricted to in-frame clones and leaves out a portion. This sample has tens of thousands of clones, with roughly nine tenths found just once. This receptor was identified in a female donor with multiple sclerosis, enrolled in a pregnancy study. Sequencing was performed on CD8+ T cells from peripheral blood mononuclear cells, taken before pregnancy. This sequence joins TRBV7-2 and TRBJ2-7; no definite D call. CDR3 amino acids: CASSLSAYEQYF. In DNA, the CDR3 is TGTGCCAGCAGCTTATCAGCCTACGAGCAGTACTTC. Filled out from reference TRBV7-2 and TRBJ2-7, the complete variable domain reads GAGVSQSPSNKVTEKGKDVELRCDPISGHTALYWYRQSLGQGLEFLIYFQGNSAPDKSGLPSDRFSAERTGGSVSTLTIQRTQQEDSAVYLCASSLSAYEQYFGPGTRLTVT.